Below, 21 T cell receptor beta chains from the same sample are listed, as sequenced in a study of T cells in women clearing cervical HPV infection. The assay was immunoSEQ multiplex PCR, and TCRdb's table has in-frame clones only and misses some. This sample's table has more than 20,000 clones. Input material: blood buffy coat. These receptors all come from a woman between 18 and 70 years old with a cervical HPV16 infection that either progressed to CIN3+ or cleared (not recorded which).

Points on this clone: From the germline J gene comes the end of the CDR3, since the read stops 3 residues before it. This chain joins TRBV4-1 and TRBJ2-7; perhaps TRBD2 as D (7 bases). Germline V gene sequence: CDR1 MGHRA, CDR2 YSYEKL. The ends were cut back, 2 bases at V and 4 bases at J, with 15 bases in the middle. The CDR3 extends over 15 amino acids. CDR3 protein: CASSQSEGGGYEQYF. The covered CDR3 bases are TGCGCCAGCAGCCAATCGGAGGGAGGGGGATACGAG.

Details on this clone: With the read ending 3 residues before the CDR3 end, the germline J gene is used to fill in that end. The chain uses TRBV29-1 and TRBJ2-7, with D perhaps matching TRBD1 (6 bases). Germline-derived CDR1 and CDR2 are SQVTM and ANQGSEA. V was trimmed by 3 bases and J by 6 bases, leaving 15 bases between them. This CDR3 comprises 13 residues. CDR3 loop: CSVEEARGLEQYF. Partial CDR3 DNA: TGCAGCGTTGAGGAGGCCAGGGGCCTCGAG.

About this clone: The observed sequence ends 3 residues before the CDR3 terminus, with the missing tail filled in from the germline J gene. The V and J genes are TRBV19 and TRBJ1-3; D may be TRBD1 (5 bases). Trimming removed 5 bases from V and 3 bases from J, with 14 bases in between. This CDR3 is 15 amino acids long. Per the germline V gene, CDR1 is LNHDA and CDR2 is SQIVND (reference sequence). The part of the CDR3 DNA that was read is TGTGCCAGTAGTGACAGCCTGGGCGGTGGAAACACC. Translated, it gives CASSDSLGGGNT. In full, the CDR3 reads CASSDSLGGGNTIYF.

Comments on this clone: The read ends 3 residues before the CDR3 terminus; that terminus is restored from the germline J gene. The chain joins TRBV30 to TRBJ2-3; unclear D gene. Germline-derived CDR1 and CDR2 are GTSNPN and SVGIG (reference sequence). CDR3 length: 13 amino acids. The germline V and J ends were trimmed by 0 bases and 4 bases, with 8 bases remaining between them. Partial CDR3 DNA: TGTGCCTGGAGTGTAATGAAGCCAGATACG. Translation gives CAWSVMKPDT. The entire CDR3 protein reads CAWSVMKPDTQYF.

Frequency places this clone as medium-sized. From the germline J gene comes the end of the CDR3, since the read stops 3 residues before it. This rearrangement joins TRBV5-1 to TRBJ2-3; TRBD2 agrees at 8 bases. The length of the CDR3 is 14 residues. The V gene's germline CDR1 is SGHRS and CDR2 YFSETQ. Trimming cost V 5 bases and J 1 base; bases outside gene matches: 3. This CDR3 is CASRPGGGTDTQYF. The sequenced CDR3 bases are TGCGCCAGCAGACCCGGGGGGGGCACAGATACG.

As for this clone: From the germline J gene comes the end of the CDR3, since the read stops 3 residues before it. The genes are TRBV10-1 and TRBJ2-3; 11 bases map to TRBD2. This CDR3 is built from 15 residues. CDR1 WNHNN and CDR2 SYGVQD come from the germline V gene (reference sequence). The V segment lost 4 bases and the J segment 4 bases; nucleotides outside the gene matches: 4. The chain's CDR3 is CASSAGTSGADTQYF. The CDR3 DNA, read in part, is TGCGCCAGCAGTGCCGGGACTAGCGGCGCAGATACG.

Regarding this clone: The DNA ends 3 residues before the CDR3 does, and the rest of the CDR3 is filled in from the germline J gene. J is TRBJ2-5 and V is TRBV5-1; 10 bases map to TRBD1. Germline V gene lookup returns CDR1 SGHRS and CDR2 YFSETQ. This CDR3 is built from 18 residues. Unmatched junction bases numbered 12, after V lost 0 bases and J lost 4 bases. CDR3 bases read: TGCGCCAGCAGCTTGGCGGGACAGGGGAAAGGTACAGTAGAGACC. Its protein product is CASSLAGQGKGTVET. The whole CDR3 protein reads CASSLAGQGKGTVETQYF.

Comment on this clone: The sequenced fragment ends 3 residues before the CDR3 boundary, so the rest is inferred from the germline J gene. The chain carries TRBV7-8 and TRBJ2-5; TRBD2 matches at 9 bases. V was clipped by 5 bases and J by 5 bases; unmatched bases: 18. CDR1 and CDR2 (germline): SGHVS, FQNEAQ. The length of the CDR3 is 18 residues. The CDR3 sequence is CASSPTPSGRRGRETQYF. The sequenced part of the CDR3 DNA is TGTGCCAGCAGCCCCACTCCGAGCGGGAGGAGGGGTAGGGAGACC.

Concerning this clone itself: The DNA ends 3 residues before the CDR3 does, and the rest of the CDR3 is filled in from the germline J gene. This chain uses TRBV15 with TRBJ2-7; TRBD2 matches at 7 bases. CDR1 and CDR2 (germline): LNHNV, YYDKDF (reference sequence). V shed 1 base, J shed 2 bases, and the junction held 5 bases outside the gene matches. The CDR3 spans 15 residues. The CDR3 protein is CATSRALAAPYEQYF. The sequenced CDR3 bases are TGTGCCACCAGCAGAGCGCTAGCGGCTCCCTACGAG.

On this clone: The CDR3 goes on 3 residues after the read ends, and that part is filled in from the germline J gene. The gene calls are TRBV28 and TRBJ1-6, with 9 bases identical to TRBD1. This CDR3 comprises 15 residues. Germline values: CDR1 MDHEN, CDR2 SYDVKM. With 5 bases clipped from V and 10 bases from J, the junction kept 9 bases outside the gene matches. CDR3 DNA, as far as it was read: TGTGCCAGCAGTCCAGGACAGGGGACGAGGTCACCC. Protein: CASSPGQGTRSP. The full CDR3 reads CASSPGQGTRSPLHF.

With respect to this clone: The read stops 3 residues short of the end of the CDR3; the missing end is completed from the germline J gene. The V gene is TRBV30, the J gene TRBJ2-7; 8 bases are a match to TRBD2. This CDR3 is built from 12 residues. The germline CDR1 and CDR2 sequences are GTSNPN and SVGIG (reference sequence). J gave up 6 bases and V 4 bases, and 5 bases lay outside the gene matches. Incomplete CDR3 DNA: TGTGCCTGGAACCCTAGCGGGCTCGAG. Protein product: CAWNPSGLE. The whole CDR3 protein reads CAWNPSGLEQYF.

A word on this clone: The CDR3 end is not reached by the read, which stops 3 residues before it; the germline J gene fills it in. The rearrangement uses TRBV20-1 and TRBJ2-1; TRBD2 might be the D (5 bases). CDR1 is DFQATT and CDR2 is SNEGSKA in the germline V gene (reference sequence). Trimming left V 3 bases short and J 5 bases short, with 20 bases between. This CDR3 spans 16 amino acids. The covered CDR3 bases are TGCAGTGCTAGCAATGATTGGACTGGTACCCACAATGAG. Translating it yields CSASNDWTGTHNE. From start to end, the CDR3 is CSASNDWTGTHNEQFF.

About this clone: With the read ending 3 residues before the CDR3 end, the germline J gene is used to fill in that end. This chain uses TRBV19 with TRBJ1-1; a weak D match, TRBD1 (6 bases). The V end was cut by 9 bases, the J end by 6 bases, with 20 bases between. Germline CDR1 reads LNHDA; CDR2 reads SQIVND (reference sequence). The CDR3 totals 14 residues. CDR3 amino acids: CARGDWQGTPEAFF. The DNA read from the CDR3 is TGTGCCAGGGGGGATTGGCAGGGGACCCCTGAA.

With regard to this clone: The read gets to within 3 residues of the CDR3 end, and the germline J gene fills in the rest. J is TRBJ2-5 and V is TRBV5-1, with TRBD2 identical over 11 bases. V shed 0 bases, J shed 5 bases, and the junction held 6 bases outside the gene matches. CDR1 and CDR2 from the germline V gene are SGHRS and YFSETQ. This CDR3 spans 16 amino acids. The CDR3 region is CASSLGSGRAQETQYF. The CDR3 DNA, read in part, is TGCGCCAGCAGCTTGGGTAGCGGGAGGGCCCAGGAGACC.

Worth noting for this clone: One end of the junction fails to match germline, which may point to a read error. The DNA ends 3 residues before the CDR3 does, and the rest of the CDR3 is filled in from the germline J gene. This sequence joins TRBV2 and TRBJ2-1; TRBD2 matches 12 bases. Per the germline V gene, CDR1 is SNHLY and CDR2 is FYNNEI. The CDR3 extends over 15 amino acids. The CDR3 is CASNERTSGDNEQFF. Partial CDR3 DNA: TGTGCCAGCAATGAAAGGACTAGCGGGGACAATGAG.

As regards this clone: The sequenced fragment ends 3 residues before the CDR3 boundary, so the rest is inferred from the germline J gene. The chain uses TRBV20-1 and TRBJ2-1; 7 nucleotides line up with TRBD1. V lost 6 bases, J lost 4 bases, and 18 bases stayed unmatched. The CDR3 extends over 17 amino acids. Germline CDR1 is DFQATT and CDR2 is SNEGSKA (reference sequence). This CDR3 is CSATGTVSKGWYNEQFF. The CDR3 bases that were read are TGCAGTGCGACCGGGACAGTATCCAAGGGATGGTACAATGAG.

Worth noting for this clone: The observed sequence ends 3 residues before the CDR3 terminus, with the missing tail filled in from the germline J gene. The chain couples TRBV6-2 or TRBV6-3 to TRBJ2-5; D uncertain. The germline V and J ends were trimmed by 6 bases and 4 bases, with 9 bases remaining between them. This CDR3 is 12 amino acids long. Germline-derived CDR1 and CDR2 are MNHEY and SVGEGT. The covered CDR3 bases are TGTGCCAGCAGAAGAAATAGAGAGACC. Translating gives CASRRNRET. The full CDR3 sequence reads CASRRNRETQYF.

Comment on this clone: The read comes to an end 3 residues before the CDR3 does, leaving the germline J gene to fill in the end. The chain has TRBV5-4 and TRBJ1-1, with 7 bases matching TRBD1. CDR3 length: 15 amino acids. Germline loops: CDR1 SGHNT, CDR2 YYREEE (reference sequence). The trim removed 4 bases at V and 5 bases at J, leaving 11 bases unmatched. The CDR3 region is CASSLRQGWETEAFF. The sequenced CDR3 bases are TGTGCCAGCAGCCTTCGACAGGGCTGGGAGACTGAA.

In regard to this clone: The read is 3 residues too short to cover the CDR3 end, so that end is filled in from the germline J gene. J is TRBJ2-6 and V is TRBV28, with 12 bases identical to TRBD1. With V trimmed by 5 bases and J by 4 bases, 12 bases remained unmatched. This CDR3 comprises 19 residues. Germline V gene sequence: CDR1 MDHEN, CDR2 SYDVKM. Here the CDR3 reads CASSAPPGTGGAGANVLTF. Incomplete CDR3 DNA: TGTGCCAGCAGTGCCCCTCCCGGGACAGGGGGCGCCGGGGCCAACGTC.

On this clone: The sequenced fragment ends 3 residues before the CDR3 boundary, so the rest is inferred from the germline J gene. The genes are TRBV11-2 and TRBJ2-1; D perhaps matches TRBD2 (6 bases). Germline-derived CDR1 and CDR2 are SGHAT and FQNNGV. The CDR3 runs 15 residues. V was cut by 3 bases and J by 4 bases, with 13 bases left in between. The CDR3 bases that were read are TGTGCCAGCAGCTTTAAATGGACTAATTACAATGAG. Translating it yields CASSFKWTNYNE. In full, the CDR3 is CASSFKWTNYNEQFF.

With regard to this clone: The DNA ends 3 residues before the CDR3 does, and the rest of the CDR3 is filled in from the germline J gene. The chain uses TRBV7-3 and TRBJ2-1, with 7 nucleotides matching TRBD1. Germline V CDR1 and CDR2: SGHTA, FQGTGA. This CDR3 has 18 amino acids. V shed 0 bases, J shed 6 bases, and the junction held 14 bases outside the gene matches. The DNA read from the CDR3 is TGTGCCAGCAGCTTAACAGGGGGCGCTTCGGCTACGGGCAATGAG. It codes for CASSLTGGASATGNE. The CDR3 in full is CASSLTGGASATGNEQFF.